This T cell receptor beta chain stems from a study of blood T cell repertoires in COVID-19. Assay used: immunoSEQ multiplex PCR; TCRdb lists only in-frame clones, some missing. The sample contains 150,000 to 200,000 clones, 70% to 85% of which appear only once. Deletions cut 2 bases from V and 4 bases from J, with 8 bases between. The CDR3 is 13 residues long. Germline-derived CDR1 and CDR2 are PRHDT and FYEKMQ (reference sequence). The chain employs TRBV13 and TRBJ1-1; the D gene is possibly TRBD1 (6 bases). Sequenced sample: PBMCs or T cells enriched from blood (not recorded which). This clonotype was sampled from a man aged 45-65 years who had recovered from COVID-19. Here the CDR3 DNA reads TGTGCCAGCAGCTTACAGGGGATCACTGAAGCTTTCTTT. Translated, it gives CASSLQGITEAFF.